This entry lists 18 T cell receptor beta chains sequenced from one sample in a study of T cell repertoires in ileal Crohn's disease. Repertoires were generated with immunoSEQ multiplex PCR, while TCRdb's copy carries only in-frame clones and drops some. The sample has about 17,000 clones, under 80% seen once; the top ten hold 4.5% to 5.5%. The specimen was ileal tissue. The receptors stem from an adult with Crohn's disease.

The chain combines TRBV6-1 with TRBJ1-1; TRBD1 matches at 9 bases. After removal of 6 bases from V and 10 bases from J, the junction contained 12 bases not matched to a gene. Germline-derived CDR1 and CDR2 are MNHNS and SASEGT. The CDR3 extends over 14 amino acids. The CDR3 nucleotides read TGTGCCAGCAGCGGGACGGACAGGGGCGTAGGAGCTTTCTTT. It specifies CASSGTDRGVGAFF.

This chain joins TRBV14 and TRBJ2-1; TRBD2 aligns across 7 bases. The CDR3 is 15 amino acids. Germline loops: CDR1 SGHDN, CDR2 FVKESK. V lost 5 bases, J lost 2 bases, and 6 bases stayed unmatched. The CDR3 loop is CASSTPAGAYNEQFF. CDR3 DNA: TGTGCCAGCAGCACCCCGGCGGGGGCCTACAATGAGCAGTTCTTC.

The genes are TRBV9 and TRBJ1-1; D ambiguous. The germline gives CDR1 SGDLS, CDR2 YYNGEE. Trimming pared 3 bases from V and 4 bases from J, leaving 16 bases between. The CDR3 covers 15 residues. CDR3 sequence (DNA): TGTGCCAGCAGCGCGTTACTGCCTAGTGGCACTGAAGCTTTCTTT. Its translation: CASSALLPSGTEAFF.

The sample holds one count of this clone. The V gene is TRBV18, the J gene TRBJ1-5, with 7 bases that match TRBD1. The CDR3 is made up of 15 amino acids. The germline V gene has CDR1 KGHSH and CDR2 LQKENI. Trimming at V came to 5 bases and at J to 4 bases, leaving 8 bases not matched to a gene. This chain's CDR3 is CASSYQGGSNQPQHF. In DNA, the CDR3 is TGTGCCAGCTCATATCAGGGGGGCTCAAATCAGCCCCAGCATTTT.

This clone was detected only once. The rearrangement links TRBV29-1 to TRBJ2-7; 10 positions agree with TRBD2. The length of the CDR3 is 14 residues. CDR1 is SQVTM, CDR2 ANQGSEA, per germline. V shed 4 bases and J 2 bases; nucleotides not matched to a gene: 5. CDR3 protein: CSVGQREGPYEQYF. CDR3 coding DNA: TGCAGCGTTGGACAGCGGGAGGGCCCCTACGAGCAGTACTTC.

This clone came up once. The chain links TRBV28 to TRBJ1-2; D is ambiguous. CDR1 and CDR2 (germline): MDHEN, SYDVKM. Trimming took off 6 bases at V and 4 bases at J, with 9 bases between the two ends. The CDR3 covers 12 residues. The CDR3 region has the DNA TGTGCCAGCAGAGACACCAGCTATGGCTACACCTTC. This encodes CASRDTSYGYTF.

V usage is TRBV11-2 and J usage is TRBJ2-7; TRBD2 aligns across 11 bases. The CDR3 length is 16 residues. After removal of 6 bases from V and 0 bases from J, the junction contained 7 bases not matched to a gene. Germline CDR1 SGHAT, CDR2 FQNNGV. The CDR3 is CASSTDSGGASYEQYF. CDR3 nucleotides: TGTGCCAGCAGTACTGATAGCGGGGGGGCCTCCTACGAGCAGTACTTC.

The rearrangement links TRBV6-5 to TRBJ1-3, with unresolved D. CDR1 is MNHEY, CDR2 SVGAGI, per germline. The CDR3 contains 16 residues. The V end was cut by 0 bases, the J end by 2 bases, with 11 bases between. CDR3 coding DNA: TGTGCCAGCAGTTACTCGGGCCACGGGACTGGAAACACCATATATTTT. This gives the protein CASSYSGHGTGNTIYF.

This clone turned up a few times. Other nucleotide sequences in the sample specify the same CDR3. The chain employs TRBV6-4 and TRBJ2-1; 8 bases are a match to TRBD2. The CDR3 is 15 amino acids. V shed 3 bases and J 5 bases; nucleotides not matched to a gene: 6. The germline V gene has CDR1 MRHNA and CDR2 SNTAGT. The CDR3 reads CASSDLAGGDNEQFF. DNA for the CDR3: TGTGCCAGCAGTGATCTTGCGGGAGGCGACAATGAGCAGTTCTTC.

V is TRBV21-1 and J is TRBJ2-7; the listed D gene, TRBD2, was not tested against the DNA. TRBV21-1 is deemed a pseudogene. The CDR3 runs to 14 residues. CDR3 nucleotide sequence: TGTGCCAGCAGCAAAAAGGCCAGCGGCTACGAGCAGTACTTC. Translating gives CASSKKASGYEQYF.

CDR3 nucleotide sequence: TGCGCCAGCAGCTTGGGCCAGGGTGGGCCTAATGAAAAACTGTTTTTT. Translation: CASSLGQGGPNEKLFF. The J gene is TRBJ1-4, the V gene TRBV5-1; a weak D match, TRBD1 (5 bases). The CDR3 spans 16 residues. From germline, CDR1 is SGHRS and CDR2 YFSETQ. V was trimmed by 0 bases and J by 3 bases, leaving 12 bases between them.

The rearrangement uses TRBV28 and TRBJ1-5; the D gene is possibly TRBD1 (5 bases). The CDR3 runs 12 residues. Trimming shortened V by 3 bases and J by 7 bases, and 7 bases separated the two germline ends. CDR1 is MDHEN and CDR2 is SYDVKM in the germline V gene. The CDR3 coding sequence is TGTGCCAGCAGTTTGGGGGGACAGCCCCAGCATTTT. Residues: CASSLGGQPQHF.

The rearrangement joins TRBV7-9 to TRBJ1-4; possibly TRBD1 for D (5 bases). Germline assignment: CDR1 SEHNR and CDR2 FQNEAQ (reference sequence). The length of the CDR3 is 16 residues. V was cut by 1 base and J by 5 bases, with 14 bases left in between. The CDR3 here is CASSLGGGTSNEKLFF. The CDR3 nucleotides read TGTGCCAGCAGCTTAGGGGGGGGGACTTCCAATGAAAAACTGTTTTTT.

The J gene is TRBJ2-5, the V gene TRBV10-3; possibly TRBD1 for D (6 bases). CDR3 length: 12 residues. Between the trimmed V and J ends, which lost 2 bases and 5 bases, there was a span of 6 bases. In germline, CDR1 is ENHRY, CDR2 SYGVKD. In DNA form, the CDR3 reads TGTGCCATCAGTGAGAGGGGGGAGACCCAGTACTTC. Translating it yields CAISERGETQYF.

This CDR3 is CASSVEAGVNQPQHF. The CDR3 bases are TGTGCCAGCAGTGTGGAGGCAGGGGTCAATCAGCCCCAGCATTTT. The J gene is TRBJ1-5, the V gene TRBV6-4; TRBD1 is a possible D gene (6 bases). Germline CDR1 MRHNA, CDR2 SNTAGT. The CDR3 spans 15 residues. V was trimmed by 4 bases and J by 3 bases, leaving 13 bases between them.

This clone was seen just once. The rearrangement joins TRBV7-3 to TRBJ1-1; D gene ambiguous. The CDR3 is 13 residues long. Germline assignment: CDR1 SGHTA and CDR2 FQGTGA. V was shortened by 2 bases and J by 4 bases, with 8 bases between the two germline ends. The CDR3 DNA follows: TGTGCCAGCAGCTTAGTACGGGGCACTGAAGCTTTCTTT. This sequence encodes CASSLVRGTEAFF.

This clone has a handful of counts. The chain couples TRBV15 to TRBJ2-1; D uncertain. Germline assignment: CDR1 LNHNV and CDR2 YYDKDF (reference sequence). The V gene lost 5 bases and the J gene lost 8 bases, with 4 bases spanning the gap. CDR3 length: 10 amino acids. As DNA, the CDR3 is TGTGCCACCAGCCGCGATGAGCAGTTCTTC. Translation gives CATSRDEQFF.

This clone was detected a few times. The CDR3 bases are TGCAGCGCTGGGGACAGGTCCTCGGGGGCCCAGCATTTT. Its translation: CSAGDRSSGAQHF. This chain joins TRBV29-1 and TRBJ1-5; 8 positions match TRBD1. The CDR3 loop spans 13 amino acids. V was pared by 7 bases and J by 11 bases, with 13 bases of the junction left unmatched. In germline, CDR1 is SQVTM, CDR2 ANQGSEA.